Each of the 23 T cell receptor beta chains below was sequenced from the same sample in a study of T cells after yellow fever vaccination. TCRdb fed the 5' RACE reads into MiXCR, producing one record per CDR3 protein. The table has 500,000 to 650,000 distinct CDR3 sequences, approximately 13% seen once. Sequencing used PBMCs, obtained on the day of the yellow fever booster vaccination. These receptors originate from a man in his thirties or forties who received the YFV17D yellow fever vaccine.

The chain combines TRBV18 with TRBJ1-2, with a possible D match to TRBD1 (6 bases). Looked up from germline, CDR1 is KGHSH and CDR2 is LQKENI. The CDR3 loop spans 15 amino acids. V was cut by 3 bases and J by 1 base, with 12 bases left in between. The CDR3 reads CASSPNGQHNYGYTF. The DNA for the CDR3 is TGTGCCAGCTCACCCAACGGACAGCATAACTATGGCTACACCTTC.

This clonotype has just a few counts. DNA of the CDR3: TGTGCCAGCTCACCACCCGCTTGGGGGTCTGGGGCCAACGTCCTGACTTTC. This codes for CASSPPAWGSGANVLTF. This chain links TRBV18 with TRBJ2-6; D is possibly TRBD1 or TRBD2 (5 bases each). The CDR3 is made up of 17 amino acids. The germline CDR1 and CDR2 sequences are KGHSH and LQKENI. The V gene lost 0 bases and the J gene lost 1 base, with 10 bases spanning the gap.

As DNA, the CDR3 is TGTGCCAGCAGCCTGAGGACTAGCGGGCTGGGTCTTAACAATGAGCAGTTCTTC. Translation gives CASSLRTSGLGLNNEQFF. The chain carries TRBV11-2 and TRBJ2-1; 11 positions match TRBD2. V shed 5 bases and J 5 bases; nucleotides not matched to a gene: 14. This CDR3 spans 18 amino acids. The germline gives CDR1 SGHAT, CDR2 FQNNGV.

Written as DNA, the CDR3 is TGTGCCAGCAGAAAAGGACAGGGGGCCTCTGAAGCTTTCTTT. The encoded protein is CASRKGQGASEAFF. V usage is TRBV6-1 and J usage is TRBJ1-1; 11 nucleotides match TRBD1. V trimming: 6 bases; J trimming: 6 bases; junction bases outside the gene matches: 6. Germline assignment: CDR1 MNHNS and CDR2 SASEGT. The CDR3 spans 14 residues.

This clonotype has more than one count but fewer than ten. This chain uses TRBV12-3 or TRBV12-4 with TRBJ2-7; 7 bases map to TRBD2. This CDR3 spans 14 amino acids. V was pared by 9 bases and J by 3 bases, with 11 bases of the junction left unmatched. As DNA, the CDR3 is TGTGCCAGTACTAACAGCGGGGTAAACTACGAGCAGTACTTC. Amino acid sequence: CASTNSGVNYEQYF.

This clonotype appeared a few times. The rearrangement uses TRBV3-1 and TRBJ2-6; D is ambiguous. The CDR3 is 12 amino acids. Trimming stripped 5 bases from V and 10 bases from J, with 9 bases between. Germline CDR1 reads LGHDT; CDR2 reads YNNKEL (reference sequence). The CDR3 coding sequence is TGTGCCAGCAGCTATAGAAAAAACGTCCTGACTTTC. Translating gives CASSYRKNVLTF.

The table lists this clonotype with a few counts. The chain combines TRBV10-3 with TRBJ2-1; 7 bases map to TRBD2. Germline V gene sequence: CDR1 ENHRY, CDR2 SYGVKD. There are 14 residues in the CDR3. The ends lost 5 bases at V and 5 bases at J; junction bases unmatched: 6. The CDR3 reads CAISISGADNEQFF. Here the CDR3 DNA reads TGTGCCATCAGTATCAGCGGGGCAGACAATGAGCAGTTCTTC.

This clonotype was seen a few times. The chain uses TRBV20-1 and TRBJ2-5; no definite D call. This CDR3 spans 10 amino acids. V lost 4 bases, J lost 5 bases, and 5 bases lay in between. Per germline, CDR1 DFQATT and CDR2 SNEGSKA (reference sequence). CDR3 residues: CSATTETQYF. The CDR3 DNA sequence: TGCAGTGCTACCACGGAGACCCAGTACTTC.

This clonotype was found many times. V usage is TRBV5-6 and J usage is TRBJ2-1, with TRBD1 identical over 7 bases. The V and J ends lost 0 bases and 7 bases, in that order; junction bases with no gene match: 10. The CDR3 runs to 16 residues. Looked up from germline, CDR1 is SGHDT and CDR2 is YYEEEE. This CDR3 is CASSLVGQGVRNEQFF. CDR3 nucleotide sequence: TGTGCCAGCAGCTTGGTCGGCCAGGGGGTGCGGAATGAGCAGTTCTTC.

This chain joins TRBV20-1 and TRBJ2-7; D call uncertain. Between the trimmed V and J ends, which lost 7 bases and 2 bases, there was a span of 9 bases. Germline V gives CDR1 DFQATT, CDR2 SNEGSKA (reference sequence). This CDR3 is 11 amino acids long. CDR3 sequence: CSGIGPYEQYF. CDR3 coding DNA: TGCAGTGGGATAGGCCCCTACGAGCAGTACTTC.

The gene calls are TRBV10-3 and TRBJ2-7, with a weak D call TRBD2 (6 bases). This CDR3 has 14 amino acids. From germline, CDR1 is ENHRY and CDR2 SYGVKD. V lost 5 bases to trimming and J lost 1 base, with 12 bases between them. The CDR3 is CAISLSGGSYEQYF. The CDR3 region has the DNA TGTGCCATCAGTCTTAGCGGTGGTTCCTACGAGCAGTACTTC.

This chain connects TRBV5-1 to TRBJ2-7; D is undetermined. The CDR3 is made up of 14 amino acids. V was pared by 0 bases and J by 5 bases, with 12 bases between. Germline V lookup: CDR1 SGHRS, CDR2 YFSETQ. The CDR3 nucleotides read TGCGCCAGCAGCTTGGGACTTCCGACGGACGAGCAGTACTTC. Translation: CASSLGLPTDEQYF.

This chain connects TRBV19 to TRBJ2-2, with no clear D. The CDR3 length is 13 residues. The V gene's germline CDR1 is LNHDA and CDR2 SQIVND (reference sequence). Trimming removed 4 bases at V and 3 bases at J, with 6 bases between. CDR3: CASSTRYTGELFF. The DNA for the CDR3 is TGTGCCAGTAGTACAAGATACACCGGGGAGCTGTTTTTT.

This clonotype was observed many times. The chain has TRBV5-1 and TRBJ2-6, with 12 positions matching TRBD2. The CDR3 spans 17 residues. V was pared by 4 bases and J by 3 bases, with 5 bases of the junction left unmatched. The germline gives CDR1 SGHRS, CDR2 YFSETQ. CDR3 sequence: CASSPSGGVFGANVLTF. The CDR3 DNA reads TGCGCCAGCAGCCCTAGCGGGGGGGTTTTTGGGGCCAACGTCCTGACTTTC.

This clonotype was picked up a small number of times. This chain uses TRBV7-2 with TRBJ1-4; D uncertain. Germline CDR1 reads SGHTA; CDR2 reads FQGNSA. The CDR3 runs to 16 residues. Trimming removed 5 bases at V and 0 bases at J, with 13 bases between. CDR3 DNA sequence: TGTGCCAGCAGCCCCAGGTCACGCGCAACTAATGAAAAACTGTTTTTT. It translates to CASSPRSRATNEKLFF.

This chain connects TRBV27 to TRBJ1-5, with unresolved D. Germline V CDR1 and CDR2: MNHEY, SMNVEV (reference sequence). V gave up 10 bases and J gave up 4 bases, with 11 bases separating them. The CDR3 is made up of 12 amino acids. CDR3 in amino acids: CATHSGNQPQHF. CDR3 sequence (DNA): TGTGCCACCCATTCGGGTAATCAGCCCCAGCATTTT.

This chain connects TRBV12-3 or TRBV12-4 to TRBJ2-2; weak D call: TRBD2 (5 bases). The germline V and J ends were trimmed by 3 bases and 6 bases, with 14 bases remaining between them. This CDR3 spans 15 amino acids. The CDR3 reads CASSFSRGLPGELFF. The CDR3, as DNA: TGTGCCAGCAGTTTCTCGCGAGGGCTCCCCGGGGAGCTGTTTTTT.

The table lists this clonotype with a few counts. The V call is TRBV14, the J call TRBJ2-3, with 12 bases fitting TRBD2. Per germline, CDR1 SGHDN and CDR2 FVKESK. CDR3 length equals 16 residues. V trimming: 4 bases; J trimming: 5 bases; junction bases outside the gene matches: 7. The CDR3 region is CASSPSGRAKGDTQYF. The CDR3 nucleotides read TGTGCCAGCAGCCCTAGCGGGAGGGCCAAGGGAGATACGCAGTATTTT.

This clonotype was observed a handful of times. The chain is built from TRBV20-1 and TRBJ2-1; 11 nucleotides line up with TRBD2. Germline V lookup: CDR1 DFQATT, CDR2 SNEGSKA (reference sequence). The CDR3 extends over 14 amino acids. With 2 bases clipped from V and 9 bases from J, the junction kept 6 bases outside the gene matches. This CDR3 is CSARIAGGGREQFF. CDR3 nucleotides: TGCAGTGCTAGAATAGCGGGAGGGGGACGTGAGCAGTTCTTC.

This clonotype was counted between two and nine times. V and J are TRBV24-1 and TRBJ2-3; D is perhaps TRBD1 or TRBD2 (5 bases each). Trimming pared 6 bases from V and 1 base from J, leaving 10 bases between. Germline V gene sequence: CDR1 KGHDR, CDR2 SFDVKD. The CDR3 spans 14 residues. DNA for the CDR3: TGTGCCACCAGTAGAGGGGTTGGCACAGATACGCAGTATTTT. Protein product: CATSRGVGTDTQYF.

There are a few counts of this clonotype. The chain is built from TRBV9 and TRBJ2-2; perhaps TRBD1 as D (6 bases). This CDR3 spans 16 amino acids. Deletions cut 2 bases from V and 0 bases from J, with 11 bases between. In germline, CDR1 is SGDLS, CDR2 YYNGEE. The CDR3: CASSVNRATNTGELFF. The CDR3 coding sequence is TGTGCCAGCAGCGTTAACAGGGCGACGAACACCGGGGAGCTGTTTTTT.

This sequence joins TRBV5-8 and TRBJ2-4, with 7 bases aligning to TRBD1. Germline trimming cut 0 bases from V and 13 bases from J; bases unmatched to any gene: 10. Germline CDR1 SGHTS, CDR2 YDEGEE. The CDR3 is 14 amino acids. In DNA, the CDR3 is TGTGCCAGCAGCTTGGTGACGGGGACAGCAATACAGTACTTC. It encodes CASSLVTGTAIQYF.

A few counts support this clonotype. J is TRBJ2-3 and V is TRBV20-1; D is unresolved. Trimming left V 6 bases short and J 6 bases short, with 7 bases between. The CDR3 totals 10 residues. Germline V gene data show CDR1 as DFQATT and CDR2 as SNEGSKA (reference sequence). The CDR3 DNA reads TGCAGTGCGGGTTTTGATACGCAGTATTTT. This encodes CSAGFDTQYF.